The 27 T cell receptor beta chains below were found in one sample sequenced in a study of blood T cell repertoires in COVID-19. Only in-frame clones appear in the TCRdb table, and some are missing; sequencing was by immunoSEQ multiplex PCR. The table includes about 120,000 clones, more than 75% detected once. Source material: peripheral blood. Source of these receptors: a woman aged 70 to 79 with acute or convalescent COVID-19.

The chain links TRBV19 to TRBJ1-3; perhaps TRBD1 as D (5 bases). This CDR3 comprises 17 residues. Trimming shortened V by 3 bases and J by 0 bases, and 15 bases separated the two germline ends. Germline V gene lookup returns CDR1 LNHDA and CDR2 SQIVND (reference sequence). The CDR3 loop is CASSIPAGQVSGNTIYF. CDR3 bases: TGTGCCAGTAGTATTCCCGCTGGACAAGTCTCTGGAAACACCATATATTTT.

V gene TRBV2 combines with J gene TRBJ1-5; TRBD1 aligns across 10 bases. The V segment lost 3 bases and the J segment 5 bases; nucleotides outside the gene matches: 4. In germline, CDR1 is SNHLY, CDR2 FYNNEI. The CDR3 loop spans 15 amino acids. The CDR3 DNA follows: TGTGCCAGCAGTGACCGGACAGGGGGGTATCAGCCCCAGCATTTT. It translates to CASSDRTGGYQPQHF.

The CDR3 sequence is CASSQPMRGRGSPLHF. The CDR3 nucleotides read TGCGCCAGCAGCCAACCCATGCGGGGGCGAGGTTCACCCCTCCACTTT. This chain uses TRBV4-1 with TRBJ1-6; D perhaps matches TRBD1 (6 bases). Germline V lookup: CDR1 MGHRA, CDR2 YSYEKL. The CDR3 runs to 16 residues. With 2 bases removed from V and 9 bases from J, the gap between germline ends came to 17 bases.

The chain employs TRBV11-3 and TRBJ1-6; weak D call: TRBD1 (5 bases). CDR1 is SGHNT, CDR2 YENEEA, per germline. V was cut by 6 bases and J by 0 bases, with 15 bases left in between. The CDR3 totals 17 residues. The DNA of the CDR3 is TGTGCCAGCAGTCCCAGCAAGGGGAACTCCTATAATTCACCCCTCCACTTT. As protein: CASSPSKGNSYNSPLHF.

The chain links TRBV9 to TRBJ1-1; D remains unclear. The CDR3 has 13 residues. Between the trimmed V and J ends, which lost 1 base and 3 bases, there was a span of 7 bases. Per the germline V gene, CDR1 is SGDLS and CDR2 is YYNGEE. CDR3 in DNA: TGTGCCAGCAGCGTAAGGAGCGACACTGAAGCTTTCTTT. It yields the protein CASSVRSDTEAFF.

The rearrangement links TRBV6-2 or TRBV6-3 to TRBJ2-7; D uncertain. Looked up from germline, CDR1 is MNHEY and CDR2 is SVGEGT. Trimming stripped 4 bases from V and 2 bases from J, with 15 bases between. CDR3 length: 15 residues. The DNA for the CDR3 is TGTGCCAGCAGTTCGTCGCCTCTAGTTCCCTACGAGCAGTACTTC. Amino acids: CASSSSPLVPYEQYF.

The chain couples TRBV28 to TRBJ1-1; 9 bases agree with TRBD1. The CDR3 loop spans 12 amino acids. The junction had 9 bases not matched to a gene; V was cut back by 8 bases and J by 11 bases. CDR1 and CDR2 from the germline V gene are MDHEN and SYDVKM. CDR3 nucleotide sequence: TGTGCCAGCGGGGGGGGACAGGGTAGGGCTTTCTTT. Amino acids: CASGGGQGRAFF.

This clone was picked up one time. This sequence joins TRBV5-4 and TRBJ2-3; 13 nucleotides match TRBD2. Germline V CDR1 and CDR2: SGHNT, YYREEE (reference sequence). With 4 bases clipped from V and 4 bases from J, the junction kept 18 bases outside the gene matches. The CDR3 spans 20 residues. CDR3 in amino acids: CASSPEPGLAGIASADTQYF. CDR3 in DNA: TGTGCCAGCAGCCCCGAGCCGGGACTAGCGGGGATAGCTAGTGCAGATACGCAGTATTTT.

This chain links TRBV15 with TRBJ2-7; the match to TRBD1 covers 7 bases. The CDR3 sequence is 14 residues long. Per germline, CDR1 LNHNV and CDR2 YYDKDF (reference sequence). V lost 5 bases, J lost 0 bases, and 4 bases stayed unmatched. CDR3 bases: TGTGCCACCAGCCCGGACAGGCCCTCCTACGAGCAGTACTTC. Encoded protein: CATSPDRPSYEQYF.

V usage is TRBV6-5 and J usage is TRBJ2-1; 10 nucleotides agree with TRBD2. V dropped 10 bases and J dropped 9; count of bases not matched to a gene: 9. Germline assignment: CDR1 MNHEY and CDR2 SVGAGI. The CDR3 extends over 13 amino acids. CDR3 sequence reads: CATHRASGGEQFF. The DNA for the CDR3 is TGTGCCACCCATCGAGCTAGCGGGGGTGAGCAGTTCTTC.

Here the CDR3 DNA reads TGTGCCAGCACGGACCCGCAGGGGGCCCCAGATACGCAGTATTTT. This sequence encodes CASTDPQGAPDTQYF. The V call is TRBV28, the J call TRBJ2-3; TRBD1 matches 8 bases. Per the germline V gene, CDR1 is MDHEN and CDR2 is SYDVKM. CDR3 size: 15 residues. V lost 7 bases to trimming and J lost 4 bases; unmatched junction nucleotides: 10.

The chain recombines TRBV2 with TRBJ2-7; tentative D call: TRBD1 (5 bases). The V end lost 4 bases, the J end lost 5 bases, and 12 bases lay between the germline ends. The CDR3 consists of 13 residues. In germline, CDR1 is SNHLY, CDR2 FYNNEI. CDR3 loop: CASSALSGNEQYF. CDR3 DNA: TGTGCCAGCAGTGCCCTATCAGGGAACGAGCAGTACTTC.

The chain recombines TRBV7-3 with TRBJ2-4, with TRBD1 as a possible D gene (5 bases). The CDR3 runs 17 residues. The germline CDR1 and CDR2 sequences are SGHTA and FQGTGA. V was trimmed by 0 bases and J by 0 bases, leaving 12 bases between them. CDR3 DNA: TGTGCCAGCAGCTTAACTGGAGACAGCCTAGCCAAAAACATTCAGTACTTC. Translation: CASSLTGDSLAKNIQYF.

The chain uses TRBV29-1 and TRBJ1-1; 7 bases align to TRBD1. The CDR3 is made up of 13 amino acids. The trim removed 6 bases at V and 0 bases at J, leaving 4 bases unmatched. Per the germline V gene, CDR1 is SQVTM and CDR2 is ANQGSEA. CDR3 loop: CSVQTGMNTEAFF. Written as DNA, the CDR3 is TGCAGCGTCCAGACAGGGATGAACACTGAAGCTTTCTTT.

This chain connects TRBV2 to TRBJ1-5; no definite D call. V was clipped by 3 bases and J by 1 base, with 13 bases between them. Germline V gene data show CDR1 as SNHLY and CDR2 as FYNNEI. This CDR3 contains 16 residues. The CDR3 region is CASSEEATGSNQPQHF. CDR3 nucleotides: TGTGCCAGCAGTGAGGAAGCAACGGGGAGCAATCAGCCCCAGCATTTT.

The chain employs TRBV11-2 and TRBJ1-5; 10 nucleotides align to TRBD1. From germline, CDR1 is SGHAT and CDR2 FQNNGV. This CDR3 has 16 amino acids. The J segment lost 7 bases and the V segment lost 6 bases, leaving 12 bases of the junction unmatched. The CDR3 nucleotides are TGTGCCAGCAGTCCAACGACAGGGGGCAGGGGCCAGCCCCAGCATTTT. Translation gives CASSPTTGGRGQPQHF.

The rearrangement uses TRBV28 and TRBJ1-6, with D possibly being TRBD1 (5 bases). The CDR3 is 14 amino acids. V lost 1 base to trimming and J lost 10 bases, with 11 bases between them. Germline assignment: CDR1 MDHEN and CDR2 SYDVKM. For the CDR3, the DNA is TGTGCCAGCAGTTTATCAGGGTATGGCTCACCCCTCCACTTT. It encodes CASSLSGYGSPLHF.

This clone was observed once. The CDR3 here is CASSLAPSGGDTGELFF. CDR3 DNA: TGCGCCAGCAGCTTAGCTCCTAGCGGGGGCGACACCGGGGAGCTGTTTTTT. The V gene is TRBV5-1, the J gene TRBJ2-2; TRBD2 agrees at 10 bases. Looked up from germline, CDR1 is SGHRS and CDR2 is YFSETQ. V gave up 2 bases and J gave up 3 bases; unmatched junction bases: 7. CDR3 size: 17 residues.

The V gene is TRBV28, the J gene TRBJ2-7, with 12 bases lining up with TRBD1. This CDR3 spans 15 amino acids. J gave up 4 bases and V 3 bases, and 4 bases lay outside the gene matches. Germline CDR1 reads MDHEN; CDR2 reads SYDVKM. The CDR3 DNA sequence: TGTGCCAGCAGTTTCCGGGACAGGGGGCGGTACGAGCAGTACTTC. It codes for CASSFRDRGRYEQYF.

J is TRBJ2-1 and V is TRBV5-1; TRBD2 might be the D (6 bases). The V gene lost 4 bases and the J gene lost 4 bases, with 15 bases spanning the gap. Germline V CDR1 and CDR2: SGHRS, YFSETQ. CDR3 size: 15 residues. The CDR3: CASSVRQGGYNEQFF. CDR3 DNA sequence: TGCGCCAGCAGCGTGCGGCAGGGAGGTTACAATGAGCAGTTCTTC.

This chain connects TRBV6-5 to TRBJ2-5; a weak D match, TRBD1 (5 bases). CDR3 length: 14 amino acids. Trimming removed 6 bases at V and 9 bases at J, with 20 bases between. Germline V lookup: CDR1 MNHEY, CDR2 SVGAGI. Here the CDR3 reads CASSYSRTGLAQYF. Here the CDR3 DNA reads TGTGCCAGCAGCTATAGCCGCACAGGTTTGGCCCAGTACTTC.

The chain combines TRBV7-9 with TRBJ1-1; 9 nucleotides agree with TRBD1. Germline V gives CDR1 SEHNR, CDR2 FQNEAQ (reference sequence). The J segment lost 1 base and the V segment lost 6 bases, leaving 6 bases of the junction unmatched. The CDR3 spans 15 residues. For the CDR3, the DNA is TGTGCCAGCAGGAGAGGGACAGGGCGGAACACTGAAGCTTTCTTT. It specifies CASRRGTGRNTEAFF. The variable domain in full, with the rest retrieved from reference TRBV7-9 and TRBJ1-1, is DTGVSQNPRHKITKRGQNVTFRCDPISEHNRLYWYRQTLGQGPEFLTYFQNEAQLEKSRLLSDRFSAERPKGSFSTLEIQRTEQGDSAMYLCASRRGTGRNTEAFFGQGTRLTVV.

A few counts support this clone. The chain employs TRBV6-5 and TRBJ1-5; D is undetermined. The CDR3 consists of 13 residues. CDR1 and CDR2 from the germline V gene are MNHEY and SVGAGI. V lost 6 bases to trimming and J lost 5 bases, with 11 bases between them. CDR3 DNA: TGTGCCAGCAGGGAGATGACTGATCAGCCCCAGCATTTT. The encoded protein is CASREMTDQPQHF.

This chain links TRBV2 with TRBJ2-3; 7 nucleotides align to TRBD2. V lost 2 bases, J lost 5 bases, and 10 bases stayed unmatched. This CDR3 contains 16 residues. The germline V gene has CDR1 SNHLY and CDR2 FYNNEI. The DNA of the CDR3 is TGTGCCAGCAGTGAACCCCCTAGCGGAGGGAAAGATACGCAGTATTTT. Translating it yields CASSEPPSGGKDTQYF. The full variable domain, completed using reference TRBV2 and TRBJ2-3, is EPEVTQTPSHQVTQMGQEVILRCVPISNHLYFYWYRQILGQKVEFLVSFYNNEISEKSEIFDDQFSVERPDGSNFTLKIRSTKLEDSAMYFCASSEPPSGGKDTQYFGPGTRLTVL.

This chain uses TRBV10-3 with TRBJ1-2; the D is unclear. The CDR3 runs to 11 residues. The germline gives CDR1 ENHRY, CDR2 SYGVKD. V gave up 6 bases and J gave up 7 bases, with 9 bases separating them. The CDR3 sequence: CAISQAFGYTF. The DNA of the CDR3 is TGTGCCATCAGCCAGGCTTTTGGCTACACCTTC.

The chain couples TRBV18 to TRBJ2-1; 7 nucleotides line up with TRBD2. CDR1 KGHSH and CDR2 LQKENI come from the germline V gene. This CDR3 is 16 amino acids long. With 1 base clipped from V and 8 bases from J, the junction kept 11 bases outside the gene matches. The chain's CDR3 is CASSPQPQAGVYEQFF. The CDR3 DNA reads TGTGCCAGCTCACCACAACCTCAGGCGGGGGTATATGAGCAGTTCTTC.

The rearrangement joins TRBV9 to TRBJ1-3; 9 bases are a match to TRBD1. V trimming: 0 bases; J trimming: 8 bases; junction bases outside the gene matches: 9. The CDR3 is 16 residues long. Germline V CDR1 and CDR2: SGDLS, YYNGEE. CDR3 residues: CASSVAPDRGGDTIYF. The CDR3 DNA is TGTGCCAGCAGCGTAGCCCCGGACAGGGGTGGTGACACCATATATTTT.